This T cell receptor beta chain appears in the sequencing data of a study of metastatic and nonmetastatic thyroid tumors. Comment on this clone: Its cognate antigen is unknown. The junction departs from the called germline gene at one end, perhaps through a read error.

Points from the study as a whole: Benign nodules were reported to have significantly lower TCR beta diversity than malignant thyroid tumors, in blood and tumor.

All patients were treatment-naive before thyroid surgery. TCRdb re-called clones via MiXCR from the PCR reads. The sample holds around 19,000 clones; 34% are singletons and the top ten take about 9.1%. CDR3 size: 14 residues. The TCR sequence derives from a male donor with papillary thyroid cancer or a benign thyroid nodule (not recorded which). Some clones in this sample may be carry-over from other donors' samples. V usage is TRBV12-3 or TRBV12-4 and J usage is TRBJ2-2; tentative D call: TRBD1 (5 bases). Sequenced material: tumor tissue. CDR3 region: CASRVRVNTWELFF. The CDR3 DNA reads as TGTGCCAGCAGGGTCAGGGTGAACACCTGGGAGCTGTTTTTT.